The 11 T cell receptor beta chains below were found in one sample sequenced in a study of T cells in women clearing cervical HPV infection. The protocol was immunoSEQ multiplex PCR, while the TCRdb copy is restricted to in-frame clones and leaves out a portion. The table for this sample gives tens of thousands of clones. The sequenced sample was blood buffy coat. Source of these receptors: a woman between 18 and 75 years old with a cervical HPV16 infection that either progressed to CIN3+ or cleared (not recorded which).

A word on this clone: The read halts 3 residues ahead of the CDR3 end, with the missing end drawn from the germline J gene. The rearrangement joins TRBV7-3 to TRBJ2-1; maybe TRBD2 (5 bases). The V end lost 1 base, the J end lost 9 bases, and 13 bases lay between the germline ends. The CDR3 has 14 residues. Germline V gene lookup returns CDR1 SGHTA and CDR2 FQGTGA. The CDR3 sequence is CASSLNPHEGEQFF. The covered CDR3 bases are TGTGCCAGCAGCTTAAACCCCCATGAGGGTGAG.

Remarks on this clone: The read terminates 3 residues ahead of where the CDR3 ends, so the germline J gene completes it. The J gene is TRBJ2-5, the V gene TRBV6-1; D ambiguous. Per germline, CDR1 MNHNS and CDR2 SASEGT. The CDR3 runs to 13 residues. Trimming left V 2 bases short and J 5 bases short, with 9 bases between. The CDR3 sequence is CASSERFSETQYF. The CDR3 bases that were read are TGTGCCAGCAGTGAACGGTTCTCGGAGACC.

The CDR3 DNA, read in part, is TGTGCCAGCAGCCAATGGCTTAGCGGGGGGGATTACAATGAG. Amino acid sequence: CASSQWLSGGDYNE. The CDR3 as a whole reads CASSQWLSGGDYNEQFF. The rearrangement joins TRBV14 to TRBJ2-1; 11 bases match TRBD2. The read falls 3 residues short of the CDR3 end, and the missing part is taken from the germline J gene. The V gene end was trimmed by 2 bases and the J gene end by 4 bases; junction bases not matched to a gene: 7. The CDR3 is 17 residues long. Germline CDR1 SGHDN, CDR2 FVKESK.

A note on this clone: The CDR3 end falls 3 residues outside the read, so it is completed with the germline J gene. The V and J genes are TRBV5-1 and TRBJ2-1; D not resolved. Germline V lookup: CDR1 SGHRS, CDR2 YFSETQ. The CDR3 consists of 14 residues. V lost 7 bases, J lost 3 bases, and 14 bases lay in between. CDR3 region: CASSPASVYNEQFF. The sequenced part of the CDR3 DNA is TGCGCCAGCTCCCCTGCGAGCGTCTACAATGAG.

With regard to this clone: With the read ending 3 residues before the CDR3 end, the germline J gene is used to fill in that end. The gene calls are TRBV19 and TRBJ2-2, with TRBD2 as a possible D gene (6 bases). This CDR3 contains 16 residues. Germline CDR1 reads LNHDA; CDR2 reads SQIVND (reference sequence). The CDR3 bases that were read are TGTGCCAGTAGTATTTCCGGGGACTCCTATAATTCACCG. Translated: CASSISGDSYNSP. In full, the CDR3 is CASSISGDSYNSPLFF.

Notes on this clone: The read comes to an end 3 residues before the CDR3 does, leaving the germline J gene to fill in the end. V is TRBV19 and J is TRBJ1-2, with unresolved D. Looked up from germline, CDR1 is LNHDA and CDR2 is SQIVND (reference sequence). The CDR3 runs 15 residues. CDR3 protein: CASKERELTLWGYTF. The CDR3 bases that were read are TGTGCCAGTAAAGAGAGAGAACTAACGTTATGGGGC.

Turning to this clone: Read data end 3 residues before the CDR3 end; the end is taken from the germline J gene. This chain uses TRBV30 with TRBJ1-1, with D possibly TRBD1 on 6 matching bases. V shed 5 bases and J shed 6 bases, with 19 bases lying between them. The CDR3 extends over 14 amino acids. Germline values: CDR1 GTSNPN, CDR2 SVGIG (reference sequence). CDR3 in amino acids: CAWETVQGTPEAFF. Incomplete CDR3 DNA: TGTGCCTGGGAGACGGTACAGGGAACCCCTGAA.

As concerns this clone: The CDR3 is cut off 3 residues early in the read; its end comes from the germline J gene. The J gene is TRBJ1-2, the V gene TRBV7-9; D call uncertain. Germline CDR1 and CDR2: SEHNR and FQNEAQ (reference sequence). The CDR3 covers 13 residues. CDR3 DNA, as far as it was read: TGTGCCAGCAGCTTAGGTGGGCGCGAGGGC. Translating it yields CASSLGGREG. The complete CDR3 reads CASSLGGREGYTF.

For this clone: The CDR3 end lies 3 residues beyond the end of the read and is filled in from the germline J gene. The chain is built from TRBV20-1 and TRBJ2-7, with 10 bases matching TRBD2. J was trimmed by 4 bases and V by 6 bases; bases with no gene match: 9. Germline assignment: CDR1 DFQATT and CDR2 SNEGSKA (reference sequence). This CDR3 spans 14 amino acids. The CDR3 loop reads CSAKPTSGIYEQYF. The part of the CDR3 DNA that was read is TGCAGTGCGAAACCCACTAGCGGGATTTACGAG.

About this clone itself: The CDR3 end lies 3 residues beyond the end of the read and is filled in from the germline J gene. This chain joins TRBV5-1 and TRBJ2-2; D call uncertain. CDR3 length: 16 residues. The germline gives CDR1 SGHRS, CDR2 YFSETQ. CDR3 DNA (partial): TGCGCCAGCAGCATAACTCCCAGTTCAACTAATGAAAAG. Translated: CASSITPSSTNEK. The whole CDR3 sequence is CASSITPSSTNEKLFF.

As concerns this clone: Read coverage stops 3 residues before the CDR3 terminus; the germline J gene supplies the remainder. The rearrangement links TRBV20-1 to TRBJ2-7, with a possible D match to TRBD1 (6 bases). The CDR3 covers 15 residues. The V gene's germline CDR1 is DFQATT and CDR2 SNEGSKA (reference sequence). V was pared by 0 bases and J by 0 bases, with 12 bases between. The CDR3 protein is CSARDLQGGSYEQYF. The covered CDR3 bases are TGCAGTGCTAGAGACCTACAGGGTGGCTCCTACGAG.